These 18 T cell receptor beta chains were sequenced from one sample in a study of response to subunit inactivated influenza vaccine. TCRdb redid the calling of the RT-PCR reads with MiXCR, one entry per CDR3 protein. Here the sample spans a few hundred thousand distinct CDR3 sequences, 11% to 15% being singletons. The source material was PBMCs from blood, sampled 11 to 12 days after vaccination. All receptors derive from a man in his fifties who received an inactivated influenza vaccine.

The chain is built from TRBV5-1 and TRBJ2-3; the match to TRBD1 covers 10 bases. CDR1 and CDR2 (germline): SGHRS, YFSETQ. There are 14 residues in the CDR3. V lost 2 bases and J lost 4; bases outside the gene matches: 1. The CDR3 loop is CASSFGQGADTQYF. The CDR3 coding sequence is TGCGCCAGCAGCTTTGGACAGGGGGCAGATACGCAGTATTTT.

A single count supports this clonotype. The J gene is TRBJ2-2, the V gene TRBV20-1; perhaps D is TRBD1 or TRBD2 (5 bases each). The CDR3 is 16 residues long. Germline CDR1 reads DFQATT; CDR2 reads SNEGSKA (reference sequence). Trimming took off 3 bases at V and 5 bases at J, with 19 bases between the two ends. The CDR3 region is CSASEWDRGETGELFF. As DNA, the CDR3 is TGCAGTGCTAGCGAGTGGGACCGAGGGGAAACCGGGGAGCTGTTTTTT.

This chain joins TRBV14 and TRBJ2-3, with 11 positions matching TRBD2. Germline V gene sequence: CDR1 SGHDN, CDR2 FVKESK. Losses at the gene ends were 3 bases for V and 8 bases for J; bases not matched to a gene: 1. The length of the CDR3 is 13 residues. The CDR3 sequence is CASSQTSGVTQYF. CDR3 DNA sequence: TGTGCCAGCAGCCAGACTAGCGGGGTTACGCAGTATTTT.

The table lists this clonotype with a count of one. The chain joins TRBV18 to TRBJ2-1; maybe TRBD2 (5 bases). The V end was cut by 1 base, the J end by 12 bases, with 7 bases between. This CDR3 contains 11 residues. Germline CDR1 reads KGHSH; CDR2 reads LQKENI. In nucleotides, the CDR3 is TGTGCCAGCTCACCACGAGGGAGGCAGTTCTTC. It yields the protein CASSPRGRQFF. Full variable domain (rest looked up from reference TRBV18 and TRBJ2-1): NAGVMQNPRHLVRRRGQEARLRCSPMKGHSHVYWYRQLPEEGLKFMVYLQKENIIDESGMPKERFSAEFPKEGPSILRIQQVVRGDSAAYFCASSPRGRQFFGPGTRLTVL.

The J gene is TRBJ1-5, the V gene TRBV23-1; no clear D gene. TRBV23-1 is an ORF, with its function uncertain. Between the trimmed V and J ends, which lost 1 base and 3 bases, there was a span of 10 bases. There are 15 residues in the CDR3. CDR3 DNA: TGCGCCAGCAGTCAATATTGCCGGGTCAATCAGCCCCAGCATTTT. As protein: CASSQYCRVNQPQHF.

This clonotype was found many times. This CDR3 is CASSSGGADTQYF. The CDR3 bases are TGTGCCAGCAGTTCGGGGGGAGCAGATACGCAGTATTTT. The chain links TRBV28 to TRBJ2-3; 7 bases are a match to TRBD2. The J segment lost 4 bases and the V segment lost 4 bases, leaving 2 bases of the junction unmatched. CDR1 and CDR2 from the germline V gene are MDHEN and SYDVKM. CDR3 length: 13 amino acids.

This chain connects TRBV25-1 to TRBJ1-3, with D tentatively TRBD1 (6 bases). The germline V and J ends were trimmed by 3 bases and 8 bases, with 14 bases remaining between them. Germline assignment: CDR1 MGHDK and CDR2 SYGVNS. The CDR3 is 14 residues long. DNA of the CDR3: TGTGCCAGCAGTGACACCCGACAGGACGACACCATATATTTT. This sequence encodes CASSDTRQDDTIYF.

The chain combines TRBV6-1 with TRBJ2-2, with TRBD1 as a possible D gene (6 bases). Germline V gene lookup returns CDR1 MNHNS and CDR2 SASEGT. V shed 7 bases and J shed 5 bases, with 17 bases lying between them. CDR3 length: 15 amino acids. CDR3 in DNA: TGTGCCAGCACCCATGGGCAGGGGTGGACCGGGGAGCTGTTTTTT. This codes for CASTHGQGWTGELFF.

The chain uses TRBV7-8 and TRBJ2-7; D is ambiguous. Per the germline V gene, CDR1 is SGHVS and CDR2 is FQNEAQ. CDR3 size: 13 residues. V was pared by 3 bases and J by 8 bases, with 14 bases between. CDR3 sequence: CASSFGSWTQQYF. For the CDR3, the DNA is TGTGCCAGCAGCTTTGGCAGCTGGACGCAGCAGTACTTC.

This chain connects TRBV28 to TRBJ2-1; 7 nucleotides match TRBD2. With 6 bases clipped from V and 7 bases from J, the junction kept 15 bases outside the gene matches. The CDR3 totals 16 residues. CDR1 is MDHEN, CDR2 SYDVKM, per germline. Here the CDR3 reads CASSDRVNLGRNEQFF. In DNA, the CDR3 is TGTGCCAGCAGCGACCGTGTTAATCTCGGGAGGAATGAGCAGTTCTTC.

V usage is TRBV29-1 and J usage is TRBJ1-3; possibly TRBD1 for D (6 bases). V was clipped by 6 bases and J by 1 base, with 10 bases between them. Germline V CDR1 and CDR2: SQVTM, ANQGSEA. This CDR3 contains 13 residues. The CDR3 sequence: CSVLQGSGNTIYF. The CDR3 nucleotides are TGCAGCGTCCTACAGGGTTCTGGAAACACCATATATTTT.

The chain links TRBV7-9 to TRBJ2-5, with a weak D call TRBD1 (5 bases). The CDR3 loop spans 15 amino acids. Germline CDR1 reads SEHNR; CDR2 reads FQNEAQ (reference sequence). Trimming removed 1 base at V and 4 bases at J, with 13 bases between. The CDR3 is CASSLVSGLGETQYF. The DNA for the CDR3 is TGTGCCAGCAGCTTAGTTTCAGGGCTGGGAGAGACCCAGTACTTC.

V usage is TRBV14 and J usage is TRBJ2-7; D possibly uses TRBD1 or TRBD2 (5 bases each). This CDR3 spans 15 amino acids. V lost 4 bases to trimming and J lost 5 bases, with 18 bases between them. Germline CDR1 and CDR2: SGHDN and FVKESK. The CDR3 protein is CASSRAGTVSNEQYF. The CDR3, as DNA: TGTGCCAGCAGCCGCGCCGGGACCGTGAGCAACGAGCAGTACTTC.

The rearrangement uses TRBV5-5 and TRBJ1-5; D remains unclear. Germline V gives CDR1 SGHKS, CDR2 YYEKEE (reference sequence). Trimming pared 4 bases from V and 5 bases from J, leaving 13 bases between. The CDR3 sequence is 14 residues long. The CDR3 protein is CASSRTVNDQPQHF. CDR3 in DNA: TGTGCCAGCAGCCGCACCGTCAACGATCAGCCCCAGCATTTT.

V gene TRBV6-2 or TRBV6-3 combines with J gene TRBJ1-4; D is unresolved. Trimming pared 2 bases from V and 5 bases from J, leaving 3 bases between. This CDR3 has 12 residues. From germline, CDR1 is MNHEY and CDR2 SVGEGT. Written as DNA, the CDR3 is TGTGCCAGCAGTTACAAGAATGAAAAACTGTTTTTT. Its translation: CASSYKNEKLFF.

The chain recombines TRBV10-3 with TRBJ2-3; 11 nucleotides agree with TRBD2. The CDR3 runs to 17 residues. Germline assignment: CDR1 ENHRY and CDR2 SYGVKD. J was trimmed by 3 bases and V by 0 bases; bases with no gene match: 5. DNA of the CDR3: TGTGCCATCAGTGAGTCGATAGCGGGAGGGCCTACAGATACGCAGTATTTT. This encodes CAISESIAGGPTDTQYF.

In its sample, this clonotype was seen a few times. V usage is TRBV20-1 and J usage is TRBJ2-7; a possible D gene is TRBD1 (5 bases). The CDR3 has 12 residues. V was pared by 6 bases and J by 1 base, with 10 bases between. Germline CDR1 reads DFQATT; CDR2 reads SNEGSKA (reference sequence). This CDR3 is CSATDSSYEQYF. CDR3 DNA sequence: TGCAGTGCGACAGACAGTTCCTACGAGCAGTACTTC.

The chain combines TRBV7-2 with TRBJ1-6; D is ambiguous. Germline CDR1 reads SGHTA; CDR2 reads FQGNSA. Trimming shortened V by 0 bases and J by 14 bases, and 8 bases separated the two germline ends. This CDR3 is 12 amino acids long. The CDR3 nucleotides read TGTGCCAGCAGCTTAGCGCTCAGAACCCTCCACTTT. Translated: CASSLALRTLHF.